This is a list of T cell receptor beta chains from one sample in a study of T-cell memory formation after mild COVID-19. TCRdb re-called the 5' RACE reads with MiXCR, one entry per CDR3 protein. This repertoire shows roughly 200,000 distinct CDR3 sequences, 9% to 10% found once; its top ten account for roughly 4%. Sequenced input: PBMCs or a T cell subset sorted from them (not recorded which). Every receptor here comes from a young man who had mild COVID-19 (a few samples of this study predate the infection). Cell type and time point are not known. The CDR3 runs from the conserved cysteine through the conserved F or W. Fields, in order: V gene, CDR3 length, J gene, clone size, CDR3 protein. The listing skips clone size in some rows; elsewhere it reads once, few, many or a size class.

v_call: TRBV5-8
cdr3_length: 17
j_call: TRBJ2-6
clone_size: -
cdr3_aa: CASSLFKGPSGANVLTF

v_call: TRBV6-2/TRBV6-3
cdr3_length: 15
j_call: TRBJ2-1
clone_size: -
cdr3_aa: CASTTPRVRANDQFF

v_call: TRBV7-9
cdr3_length: 14
j_call: TRBJ1-1
clone_size: few
cdr3_aa: CASSLGRLGTEAFF

v_call: TRBV5-4
cdr3_length: 14
j_call: TRBJ2-1
clone_size: few
cdr3_aa: CASSLGTSLNEQFF

v_call: TRBV5-1
cdr3_length: 16
j_call: TRBJ2-1
clone_size: few
cdr3_aa: CASSSNSGGSYNEQFF

v_call: TRBV4-3
cdr3_length: 13
j_call: TRBJ2-3
clone_size: -
cdr3_aa: CASSPTVTDTQYF

v_call: TRBV20-1
cdr3_length: 11
j_call: TRBJ1-1
clone_size: -
cdr3_aa: CSARDDTEAFF

v_call: TRBV5-4
cdr3_length: 16
j_call: TRBJ2-3
clone_size: -
cdr3_aa: CASSLSGGPSTDTQYF

v_call: TRBV6-2/TRBV6-3
cdr3_length: 12
j_call: TRBJ1-2
clone_size: few
cdr3_aa: CASSYPGPGYTF

v_call: TRBV25-1
cdr3_length: 11
j_call: TRBJ1-2
clone_size: -
cdr3_aa: CASSESFGYTF

v_call: TRBV5-6
cdr3_length: 13
j_call: TRBJ2-7
clone_size: many
cdr3_aa: CASSPRRSYEQYF

v_call: TRBV29-1
cdr3_length: 14
j_call: TRBJ2-2
clone_size: many
cdr3_aa: CSVEKQLNTGELFF

v_call: TRBV6-6
cdr3_length: 14
j_call: TRBJ1-6
clone_size: few
cdr3_aa: CASSYETGGSPLHF

v_call: TRBV7-9
cdr3_length: 15
j_call: TRBJ2-2
clone_size: -
cdr3_aa: CASSLRGQDTGELFF

v_call: TRBV4-1
cdr3_length: 15
j_call: TRBJ2-1
clone_size: few
cdr3_aa: CASSRPLVSYNEQFF

v_call: TRBV20-1
cdr3_length: 13
j_call: TRBJ2-1
clone_size: -
cdr3_aa: CSAQRGPYNEQFF

v_call: TRBV5-1
cdr3_length: 13
j_call: TRBJ2-3
clone_size: medium-sized
cdr3_aa: CASSPDRTDTQYF

v_call: TRBV20-1
cdr3_length: 15
j_call: TRBJ2-5
clone_size: -
cdr3_aa: CSARRRQGGWETQYF

v_call: TRBV20-1
cdr3_length: 15
j_call: TRBJ2-2
clone_size: -
cdr3_aa: CSATEGRLNTGELFF

v_call: TRBV29-1
cdr3_length: 12
j_call: TRBJ1-2
clone_size: few
cdr3_aa: CSVSRGGNGYTF

v_call: TRBV6-5
cdr3_length: 13
j_call: TRBJ2-1
clone_size: few
cdr3_aa: CASATRQMHEQFF

v_call: TRBV29-1
cdr3_length: 12
j_call: TRBJ1-2
clone_size: -
cdr3_aa: CSVEEGTYGYTF

v_call: TRBV7-2
cdr3_length: 14
j_call: TRBJ1-5
clone_size: many
cdr3_aa: CASSLGRVTTPQHF

v_call: TRBV10-3
cdr3_length: 13
j_call: TRBJ2-5
clone_size: -
cdr3_aa: CAISEFQEETQYF

v_call: TRBV5-1
cdr3_length: 13
j_call: TRBJ2-2
clone_size: few
cdr3_aa: CASSLATTGELFF

v_call: TRBV6-2/TRBV6-3
cdr3_length: 12
j_call: TRBJ2-7
clone_size: once
cdr3_aa: CASRPTVYEQYF

v_call: TRBV19
cdr3_length: 13
j_call: TRBJ1-1
clone_size: -
cdr3_aa: CASSNPGGAEAFF

v_call: TRBV20-1
cdr3_length: 15
j_call: TRBJ2-2
clone_size: many
cdr3_aa: CSARRAGANTGELFF

v_call: TRBV5-4
cdr3_length: 13
j_call: TRBJ1-2
clone_size: -
cdr3_aa: CASSLETGRGYTF

v_call: TRBV19
cdr3_length: 13
j_call: TRBJ2-1
clone_size: -
cdr3_aa: CAHDSRSYNEQFF

v_call: TRBV15
cdr3_length: 14
j_call: TRBJ1-1
clone_size: many
cdr3_aa: CAAGRGAANTEAFF

v_call: TRBV7-9
cdr3_length: 15
j_call: TRBJ1-1
clone_size: -
cdr3_aa: CASSFGDPSNTEAFF

v_call: TRBV7-9
cdr3_length: 17
j_call: TRBJ2-4
clone_size: few
cdr3_aa: CASSLPKSGMVENIQYF

v_call: TRBV9
cdr3_length: 13
j_call: TRBJ1-4
clone_size: many
cdr3_aa: CASSKGRGTELFF

v_call: TRBV25-1
cdr3_length: 13
j_call: TRBJ1-4
clone_size: -
cdr3_aa: CASSGSPNEKLFF

v_call: TRBV12-3/TRBV12-4
cdr3_length: 15
j_call: TRBJ1-3
clone_size: few
cdr3_aa: CASSNWAGRGNTIYF

v_call: TRBV7-2
cdr3_length: 16
j_call: TRBJ2-2
clone_size: many
cdr3_aa: CASPKRLATNTGELFF

v_call: TRBV10-3
cdr3_length: 13
j_call: TRBJ2-5
clone_size: -
cdr3_aa: CASEQGSGETQYF

v_call: TRBV4-2
cdr3_length: 20
j_call: TRBJ2-2
clone_size: -
cdr3_aa: CASSQVIGQGVMGPPGELFF

v_call: TRBV7-2
cdr3_length: 16
j_call: TRBJ1-1
clone_size: -
cdr3_aa: CASSSSVWGSDTEAFF

v_call: TRBV5-1
cdr3_length: 15
j_call: TRBJ1-6
clone_size: few
cdr3_aa: CASSLRTGYNSPLHF

v_call: TRBV6-2/TRBV6-3
cdr3_length: 17
j_call: TRBJ2-1
clone_size: many
cdr3_aa: CASSFPNLVLANNEQFF

v_call: TRBV5-1
cdr3_length: 15
j_call: TRBJ2-1
clone_size: many
cdr3_aa: CASSDRTGGPGEQFF

v_call: TRBV5-1
cdr3_length: 14
j_call: TRBJ1-1
clone_size: -
cdr3_aa: CASSLALGSPEAFF

v_call: TRBV28
cdr3_length: 13
j_call: TRBJ2-2
clone_size: many
cdr3_aa: CASSSHFTGELFF

v_call: TRBV5-1
cdr3_length: 13
j_call: TRBJ1-1
clone_size: -
cdr3_aa: CASNRDRNTEAFF

v_call: TRBV9
cdr3_length: 17
j_call: TRBJ2-3
clone_size: -
cdr3_aa: CASSSGGLAVSIDTQYF

v_call: TRBV20-1
cdr3_length: 16
j_call: TRBJ2-4
clone_size: -
cdr3_aa: CSAPSAGGRTKNIQYF

v_call: TRBV28
cdr3_length: 14
j_call: TRBJ1-2
clone_size: few
cdr3_aa: CASSFGRTNYGYTF

v_call: TRBV3-1
cdr3_length: 14
j_call: TRBJ2-7
clone_size: -
cdr3_aa: CASSAWTGGYEQYF

v_call: TRBV6-2/TRBV6-3
cdr3_length: 15
j_call: TRBJ2-1
clone_size: few
cdr3_aa: CASSPLALSYNEQFF